Sequencing of this T cell receptor beta chain was carried out in a study of blood T cell repertoires in COVID-19. Only in-frame clones appear in the TCRdb table, and some are missing; sequencing was by immunoSEQ multiplex PCR. The sample includes approximately 99,000 clones, about 85% of them seen just once. The CDR3 runs to 15 residues. Losses at the gene ends were 1 base for V and 6 bases for J; bases not matched to a gene: 3. Germline V gene data show CDR1 as SGHTA and CDR2 as FQGTGA. V gene TRBV7-3 combines with J gene TRBJ2-2, with 9 bases matching TRBD2. This clonotype originated in an older woman with acute or convalescent COVID-19. The material sequenced was peripheral blood. The CDR3, as DNA: TGTGCCAGCAGCTTAAATGCGGGAGGGGCCGGGGAGCTGTTTTTT. Protein sequence: CASSLNAGGAGELFF.